This T cell receptor (beta chain) stems from a study of blood T cell repertoires in COVID-19. Study overall: Italy, Spain and the United States were the sources of the convalescent and acute COVID-19 samples.

Between the trimmed V and J ends, which lost 3 bases and 10 bases, there was a span of 8 bases. The CDR3 has 12 amino acids. Looked up from germline, CDR1 is KGHDR and CDR2 is SFDVKD. As processed by the authors: Using reference gene primer amplification, nucleated cell counts were estimated. The method was immunoSEQ multiplex PCR; TCRdb's version includes in-frame clones alone and lacks a portion of them. The V and J calls and the clone size are those of that table, but D and trimming were determined from the DNA. The data show approximately 300,000 clones, roughly 89% seen once. Sequencing was performed on peripheral blood. This sequence joins TRBV24-1 and TRBJ1-4; D is undetermined. This clonotype was obtained from a woman aged 25-40 years with COVID-19, enrolled during active disease. CDR3 bases: TGTGCCACCAGTGATGGGAGTGGAAAACTGTTTTTT. Translated: CATSDGSGKLFF.